The 3 T cell receptor beta chains listed next were all sequenced from one sample in a study of CD8 T cells in ankylosing spondylitis. TCRdb independently ran MiXCR on the 5' RACE reads; one entry per CDR3 protein. The sample comprises a few hundred thousand distinct CDR3 sequences, roughly 20% of which are singletons, and 7.8% rests with the top ten. The specimen was blood, either unsorted or a sorted T cell fraction (not recorded which). These receptors came from a male donor with ankylosing spondylitis or in good health (not recorded which).

The rearrangement uses TRBV10-3 and TRBJ2-6; 10 bases align to TRBD2. The CDR3 totals 17 residues. Germline CDR1 and CDR2: ENHRY and SYGVKD. V shed 8 bases and J 0 bases; nucleotides not matched to a gene: 7. CDR3 coding DNA: TGTGCCATCTCACGCGGGACTAGCGTCTCTGGGGCCAACGTCCTGACTTTC. This encodes CAISRGTSVSGANVLTF.

As for this clonotype: Lacking the conserved final phenylalanine or tryptophan, this CDR3 likely reflects a read error. This chain uses TRBV11-2 with TRBJ2-7, with D perhaps matching TRBD1 (5 bases). The V gene's germline CDR1 is SGHAT and CDR2 FQNNGV. The CDR3 contains 13 residues. Trimming took 3 bases from V and 4 from J, leaving 10 bases between them. The CDR3 region is CASSLAGYYEQYA. As DNA, the CDR3 is TGTGCCAGCAGCTTGGCAGGGTATTACGAGCAGTACGCC.

In its sample, this clonotype was seen many times. This chain joins TRBV28 and TRBJ2-3; D is unresolved. Looked up from germline, CDR1 is MDHEN and CDR2 is SYDVKM. This CDR3 is 16 amino acids long. V dropped 2 bases and J dropped 0 bases, with 12 bases sitting between them. CDR3: CASSLMRTLSTDTQYF. The CDR3 DNA sequence: TGTGCCAGCAGTTTAATGCGGACGTTGAGCACAGATACGCAGTATTTT.